The next 19 T cell receptor beta chains were all read from a single sample in a study of cytomegalovirus exposure and HLA in healthy donors. PCR employed 60 Vbeta and 13 Jbeta primers. Method: immunoSEQ multiplex PCR; TCRdb's copy keeps in-frame clones and lacks some. The sample includes about 160,000 clones, roughly 80% of them seen just once. The sequenced material came from PBMCs. Every receptor here comes from a man younger than 35 in good health and CMV-seropositive.

The chain links TRBV7-8 to TRBJ1-2, with 8 bases that match TRBD1. The germline V gene encodes CDR1 SGHVS and CDR2 FQNEAQ. CDR3 size: 14 residues. Trimming at V came to 1 base and at J to 4 bases, leaving 2 bases not matched to a gene. CDR3 DNA sequence: TGTGCCAGCAGCTTAGGACAGGGGCCCTATGGCTACACCTTC. This encodes CASSLGQGPYGYTF.

The chain has TRBV6-6 and TRBJ2-3; 7 bases fit TRBD1. The CDR3 is 16 residues long. Germline V gene data show CDR1 as MNHNY and CDR2 as SVGAGI (reference sequence). V lost 2 bases to trimming and J lost 4 bases; unmatched junction nucleotides: 9. This chain's CDR3 is CASSYPDRAISDTQYF. DNA of the CDR3: TGTGCCAGCAGTTACCCTGACAGGGCGATCTCAGATACGCAGTATTTT.

The chain couples TRBV19 to TRBJ2-7; TRBD1 aligns across 7 bases. The CDR3 extends over 13 amino acids. V shed 5 bases, J shed 5 bases, and the junction held 6 bases outside the gene matches. CDR1 is LNHDA and CDR2 is SQIVND in the germline V gene (reference sequence). In DNA form, the CDR3 reads TGTGCCAGTAGTGTGACAGGGAACAACGAGCAGTACTTC. It encodes CASSVTGNNEQYF. Full variable domain (missing parts from reference TRBV19 and TRBJ2-7): DGGITQSPKYLFRKEGQNVTLSCEQNLNHDAMYWYRQDPGQGLRLIYYSQIVNDFQKGDIAEGYSVSREKKESFPLTVTSAQKNPTAFYLCASSVTGNNEQYFGPGTRLTVT.

The rearrangement uses TRBV27 and TRBJ1-5; 9 positions match TRBD1. Germline V gene lookup returns CDR1 MNHEY and CDR2 SMNVEV (reference sequence). The V gene end was trimmed by 0 bases and the J gene end by 2 bases; junction bases not matched to a gene: 5. The CDR3 sequence is 17 residues long. The DNA of the CDR3 is TGTGCCAGCAGTTTATCGGTGACAGGGGGTGGCAATCAGCCCCAGCATTTT. Residues: CASSLSVTGGGNQPQHF.

The chain recombines TRBV4-1 with TRBJ2-2; maybe TRBD2 (5 bases). V lost 3 bases, J lost 2 bases, and 10 bases lay in between. The CDR3 length is 15 residues. Germline-derived CDR1 and CDR2 are MGHRA and YSYEKL. CDR3 residues: CASSQTRTNTGELFF. CDR3 sequence (DNA): TGCGCCAGCAGCCAGACCCGGACTAACACCGGGGAGCTGTTTTTT.

V and J are TRBV10-2 and TRBJ2-1; TRBD2 aligns across 9 bases. V lost 5 bases to trimming and J lost 0 bases; unmatched junction nucleotides: 2. Per germline, CDR1 WSHSY and CDR2 SAAADI. The CDR3 contains 15 residues. The CDR3 spells CASSLAGPSYNEQFF. DNA of the CDR3: TGCGCCAGCAGTCTAGCGGGACCCTCCTACAATGAGCAGTTCTTC.

The J gene is TRBJ1-4, the V gene TRBV25-1; D is undetermined. Trimming removed 3 bases at V and 5 bases at J, with 7 bases between. The CDR3 covers 13 residues. Germline V lookup: CDR1 MGHDK, CDR2 SYGVNS. The CDR3 region has the DNA TGTGCCAGCAGTGATCACGGGAATGAAAAACTGTTTTTT. Encoded protein: CASSDHGNEKLFF.

This clone was counted only a few times. The V and J genes are TRBV30 and TRBJ1-2; possible D gene TRBD1, 5 bases. Trimming took off 1 base at V and 12 bases at J, with 18 bases between the two ends. The CDR3 extends over 13 amino acids. CDR1 and CDR2 (germline): GTSNPN, SVGIG (reference sequence). Written as DNA, the CDR3 is TGTGCCTGGAGTGAAAATTCCAGGGATCGGAACACCTTC. Residues: CAWSENSRDRNTF.

The chain uses TRBV7-8 and TRBJ2-5; D is perhaps TRBD1 (5 bases). Germline CDR1 SGHVS, CDR2 FQNEAQ. The V and J ends lost 6 bases and 10 bases respectively, with 24 bases between them. The CDR3 totals 15 residues. CDR3 DNA sequence: TGTGCCAGCAGTCCAAGTTGGGCCCCCGGCAGGGACCAGTACTTC. Its translation: CASSPSWAPGRDQYF.

The V gene is TRBV7-9, the J gene TRBJ1-1; no clear D. V lost 6 bases and J 11 bases, leaving 16 bases between the germline ends. Looked up from germline, CDR1 is SEHNR and CDR2 is FQNEAQ (reference sequence). The CDR3 runs to 12 residues. CDR3 sequence: CASSSGFPNAFF. Here the CDR3 DNA reads TGTGCCAGCAGTTCGGGGTTCCCGAACGCTTTCTTT.

This clone was recorded a few times. The V and J genes are TRBV25-1 and TRBJ1-1, with D hard to call. The CDR3 runs 12 residues. CDR1 and CDR2 from the germline V gene are MGHDK and SYGVNS. V dropped 8 bases and J dropped 8 bases, with 15 bases sitting between them. CDR3 DNA: TGTGCCAGCCAGAGGCCCGGAGCCGAAGCTTTCTTT. The encoded protein is CASQRPGAEAFF. Full variable domain (rest looked up from reference TRBV25-1 and TRBJ1-1): EADIYQTPRYLVIGTGKKITLECSQTMGHDKMYWYQQDPGMELHLIHYSYGVNSTEKGDLSSESTVSRIRTEHFPLTLESARPSHTSQYLCASQRPGAEAFFGQGTRLTVV.

A note on this clone: Germline is not matched at one junction end, which may reflect a read error. This chain links TRBV7-9 with TRBJ2-1; 8 nucleotides agree with TRBD1. CDR3 length: 15 amino acids. Germline CDR1 SEHNR, CDR2 FQNEAQ (reference sequence). DNA of the CDR3: TGTTCCAGCAGCTTAGAAAAACAGGGGGACCATGAGCAGTTCTTC. Translated: CSSSLEKQGDHEQFF.

The chain recombines TRBV27 with TRBJ1-2; no clear D. V gave up 4 bases and J gave up 3 bases, with 15 bases separating them. Germline V gene data show CDR1 as MNHEY and CDR2 as SMNVEV (reference sequence). This CDR3 contains 15 residues. The CDR3 sequence: CASSSLAEHHYGYTF. CDR3 coding DNA: TGTGCCAGCAGTTCATTAGCTGAGCATCACTATGGCTACACCTTC.

This clone was picked up one time. This rearrangement joins TRBV7-2 to TRBJ2-1; 15 nucleotides match TRBD2. The CDR3 contains 16 residues. V shed 0 bases and J 12 bases; nucleotides not matched to a gene: 6. CDR1 and CDR2 from the germline V gene are SGHTA and FQGNSA. CDR3 nucleotides: TGTGCCAGCAGCTTAGCTGGGACTAGCGGGGGGAATCCGCAGTTCTTC. Amino acids: CASSLAGTSGGNPQFF. Full variable domain (missing parts from reference TRBV7-2 and TRBJ2-1): GAGVSQSPSNKVTEKGKDVELRCDPISGHTALYWYRQSLGQGLEFLIYFQGNSAPDKSGLPSDRFSAERTGGSVSTLTIQRTQQEDSAVYLCASSLAGTSGGNPQFFGPGTRLTVL.

The chain has TRBV5-1 and TRBJ2-3, with TRBD2 as a possible D gene (5 bases). Germline CDR1 reads SGHRS; CDR2 reads YFSETQ. This CDR3 comprises 16 residues. Trimming cost V 0 bases and J 1 base, with 12 bases left between them. The CDR3 sequence is CASSLAPNSGTDTQYF. CDR3 bases: TGCGCCAGCAGCTTGGCCCCGAATAGCGGCACAGATACGCAGTATTTT.

This clone was recorded only once. The genes are TRBV19 and TRBJ2-2, with TRBD2 matching 13 bases. The CDR3 is 17 amino acids. The ends lost 7 bases at V and 6 bases at J; junction bases unmatched: 11. Germline CDR1 LNHDA, CDR2 SQIVND (reference sequence). The CDR3 DNA reads TGTGCCAGTAATTCCCCCCTCACTAGCGGGGGGGCCGGGGAGCTGTTTTTT. Translating it yields CASNSPLTSGGAGELFF.

DNA of the CDR3: TGTGCCAGCAGCTCCGAAGCGGTGTCCTACGAGCAGTACTTC. Residues: CASSSEAVSYEQYF. The chain combines TRBV7-6 with TRBJ2-7, with D possibly TRBD2 on 5 matching bases. This CDR3 spans 14 amino acids. With 4 bases removed from V and 1 base from J, the gap between germline ends came to 11 bases. CDR1 is SGHVS, CDR2 FNYEAQ, per germline.

V usage is TRBV19 and J usage is TRBJ2-1, with D possibly being TRBD2 (6 bases). With 5 bases removed from V and 10 bases from J, the gap between germline ends came to 15 bases. The length of the CDR3 is 13 residues. Germline-derived CDR1 and CDR2 are LNHDA and SQIVND (reference sequence). The DNA for the CDR3 is TGTGCCAGTAGTCCGGGACTCCGACACGAGCAGTTCTTC. Translating it yields CASSPGLRHEQFF.

J is TRBJ1-2 and V is TRBV5-1; the match to TRBD1 covers 7 bases. J lost 8 bases, V lost 3 bases, and 4 bases had no gene match. This CDR3 contains 12 residues. CDR1 and CDR2 from the germline V gene are SGHRS and YFSETQ. The CDR3 DNA reads as TGCGCCAGCAGCTCGGGACAGCCAGGCTACACCTTC. It specifies CASSSGQPGYTF.